This T cell receptor (beta chain) was sequenced in a study of neurological immune-mediated disorders (dated by TCRdb to about 2019). Background for the entire study: Among the roughly 34 multiple sclerosis patients, relapsing-remitting MS was present in some 31 and secondary progressive MS was present in 3. Peripheral blood TCR-beta repertoires from HTLV-I-associated myelopathy (HAM/TSP) patients, multiple sclerosis patients and healthy controls were compared by UMI-based sequencing. The approximately 110 TCR-beta libraries included longitudinal samples, technical triplicates and paired sorted CD4+ and CD8+ T-cell subsets alongside PBMC samples. Longitudinal HAM/TSP and healthy donors had 3 time-points each (about 3-45 month intervals). Of the approximately 65 subjects in the cohort, some 14 were HAM/TSP patients, about 35 were multiple sclerosis patients, and some 20 were healthy controls. Overall study outcomes, separate from this receptor: The highest TCR clonal expansion was observed in HAM/TSP patients, whereas the lowest was observed in MS patients, even when compared with healthy controls. No association of the MS cluster with clinical or MRI features was observed, and the need for larger cohorts was stated by the authors. Repertoires from 18 of 34 MS patients were grouped by phylogenetic analysis into a cluster of related CDR3 sequences, suggesting a possible repertoire-level signature. Expanded clones from different subjects shared no identical CDR3 amino acid sequences, which suggests that TCR-beta repertoires were private in all groups.

Including cysteine and phenylalanine, the CDR3 has 15 amino acids. The only DNA kept is the CDR3, 45 bases in frame from the first base. V is cut back by 5 bases and J by 5 bases, with 8 bases in the junction unmatched. Per the germline V gene, SGHTA is the CDR1 and FQGNSA is the CDR2. Explained via the paper, the time point label denotes: longitudinal time-point 3. Unsorted PBMC libraries were generated from 2 million PBMCs stored in RNAlater at -80 °C until RNA extraction. Multiple sclerosis patients were enrolled in a US clinical protocol evaluating disease progression by magnetic resonance imaging. Peripheral blood was subjected to Ficoll-Hypaque density gradient centrifugation to isolate PBMCs, which were then cryopreserved in liquid nitrogen. This clonotype has a count of ten or more. Its recognized antigen is unknown. No much larger clone is present one base from it, and per-base qualities are unavailable.

cDNA was synthesized by template-switch 5'RACE using a primer with a 10-nucleotide random unique molecular identifier that tagged each TCR transcript. Over 200 million TCR-beta sequences, covering 15-18 subjects, were produced in each sequencing run. The RNeasy kit was used for extraction of total RNA. The KAPA Real-time Library Amplification kit was used to amplify TCR-beta VDJ regions with primers targeting the TCR constant region and the 5'RACE anchor. Sample indexes and Illumina adaptors were added in a first PCR, and a second PCR then increased library yield. After purification with Ampure beads, the TCR product of roughly 650 bp was size-selected on a 2% E-gel SizeSelection system. Before pooling, library quality was assessed on a Bioanalyzer, concentration was determined with Qubit, and library quantification was performed with the Kapa Library Quantification kit. An Illumina HiSeq 2500 sequenced the libraries paired-end 2 x 150 bp. To increase sequence diversity, roughly 25-31% phiX was spiked into each library pool. On the study's bioinformatics: Quality-filtered reads were processed with the UMI-based MiGEC pipeline, which removed over 75% of raw TCR sequences during error correction. IMGT germline references were used for aligning VDJ genes, and each clonotype was defined as a unique CDR3 amino acid sequence together with its V-J genes. Clonal expansion, Shannon diversity and CDR3 relatedness were evaluated with VDJtools (CalcPairwiseDistances, ClusterSamples), while phylogenetic trees were built in CLCbio workbench. Clones with at least 8 unique UMIs were defined as expanded, with this threshold being based on coefficient-of-variation modelling across technical triplicates. TCRdb reprocessed the public reads (quality trimming at Q25 with fastp, clone calling with MiXCR) and kept in-frame beta chains. Each entry is one CDR3 protein sequence, shown with its most common DNA and genes. The V and J calls reflect TCRdb's pipeline rather than the authors' work. Across this sample there are under 100,000 distinct CDR3 sequences, with around 4.5% seen only once. Of the sample, 5.7% is held by the ten largest clones.

The sequence derives from a woman aged 55-70 years with multiple sclerosis. Sequencing was performed on PBMCs. This chain is built from TRBV7-2 and TRBJ2-1; TRBD2 lines up with 8 middle nucleotides. Read as DNA, the sequence is TGTGCCAGCAGCCCCGGGGGGGGGACAAACAATGAGCAGTTCTTC. Translation gives CASSPGGGTNNEQFF.